The 12 T cell receptor beta chains below were found in one sample sequenced in a study of T cell responses to AZD1222 COVID-19 vaccine. Profiled with immunoSEQ multiplex PCR; TCRdb holds only in-frame clones, not every one. In the table there are 150,000 to 200,000 clones, more than 75% of which are singletons. The material was peripheral blood, obtained on day 0 of MenACWY control vaccination. The receptors were sampled from an adult in good health.

The genes are TRBV5-4 and TRBJ1-2, with D unresolved. The germline CDR1 and CDR2 sequences are SGHNT and YYREEE (reference sequence). V lost 1 base and J 7 bases, leaving 11 bases between the germline ends. This CDR3 contains 13 residues. The CDR3 region has the DNA TGTGCCAGCAGCTTGATGTGGGAGGGTGGCTACACCTTC. Amino acid sequence: CASSLMWEGGYTF.

The rearrangement uses TRBV5-1 and TRBJ1-6; D might be TRBD1 (5 bases). Germline V lookup: CDR1 SGHRS, CDR2 YFSETQ. The V end was cut by 0 bases, the J end by 6 bases, with 16 bases between. This CDR3 contains 17 residues. This CDR3 reads CASSLGQPGRLNSPLHF. CDR3 sequence (DNA): TGCGCCAGCAGCTTGGGCCAACCAGGGAGACTTAATTCACCCCTCCACTTT.

This clone has just a few counts. The chain recombines TRBV28 with TRBJ2-2; D is unresolved. This CDR3 region has 12 residues. CDR1 and CDR2 from the germline V gene are MDHEN and SYDVKM. Trimming removed 6 bases from V and 8 bases from J, with 10 bases in between. The CDR3 bases are TGTGCCAGCAGCCGGAGCACTGGGGAGCTGTTTTTT. This sequence encodes CASSRSTGELFF.

The rearrangement uses TRBV4-2 and TRBJ1-4; a weak D match, TRBD1 (5 bases). Germline CDR1 reads LGHNA; CDR2 reads YNFKEQ. Trimming shortened V by 0 bases and J by 6 bases, and 17 bases separated the two germline ends. This CDR3 comprises 17 residues. The CDR3 nucleotides read TGTGCCAGCAGCCAAGATTCCGGGCCCCGGGGGGATGAAAAACTGTTTTTT. Its translation is CASSQDSGPRGDEKLFF.

The J gene is TRBJ1-2, the V gene TRBV6-1; no reliable D call. CDR3 length: 14 residues. The ends were cut back, 1 base at V and 5 bases at J, with 11 bases in the middle. Per the germline V gene, CDR1 is MNHNS and CDR2 is SASEGT. For the CDR3, the DNA is TGTGCCAGCAGTGAAGGAGGGAACGAGTATGGCTACACCTTC. Its protein product is CASSEGGNEYGYTF.

This rearrangement joins TRBV28 to TRBJ1-2; TRBD1 is a possible D gene (6 bases). Germline assignment: CDR1 MDHEN and CDR2 SYDVKM. V lost 5 bases and J lost 4, with 11 bases in between. The CDR3 consists of 13 residues. The CDR3 region is CASSLGQRYGYTF. CDR3 coding DNA: TGTGCCAGCAGTCTTGGACAGCGCTATGGCTACACCTTC.

The V and J genes are TRBV19 and TRBJ1-4; TRBD1 agrees at 10 bases. The CDR3 sequence is 16 residues long. J lost 3 bases, V lost 10 bases, and 11 bases had no gene match. In germline, CDR1 is LNHDA, CDR2 SQIVND (reference sequence). CDR3 sequence: CATNPGQGNANEKLFF. The CDR3 DNA reads TGTGCCACCAATCCGGGACAGGGGAACGCTAATGAAAAACTGTTTTTT.

The V and J genes are TRBV29-1 and TRBJ2-6; tentatively, D is TRBD1 (5 bases). This CDR3 is 16 amino acids long. The ends were cut back, 5 bases at V and 4 bases at J, with 18 bases in the middle. Germline values: CDR1 SQVTM, CDR2 ANQGSEA. The CDR3 nucleotides are TGCAGCGTTCTCGTCAGGGCCCTCGCCGGGGCCAACGTCCTGACTTTC. This encodes CSVLVRALAGANVLTF. Full variable domain (outside the CDR3, taken from reference TRBV29-1 and TRBJ2-6): SAVISQKPSRDICQRGTSLTIQCQVDSQVTMMFWYRQQPGQSLTLIATANQGSEATYESGFVIDKFPISRPNLTFSTLTVSNMSPEDSSIYLCSVLVRALAGANVLTFGAGSRLTVL.

CDR3 sequence: CASSLGSTGAGNTIYF. As DNA, the CDR3 is TGTGCCAGCAGCTTAGGTTCGACGGGGGCTGGAAACACCATATATTTT. The gene calls are TRBV7-2 and TRBJ1-3; D might be TRBD1 (5 bases). Trimming left V 1 base short and J 2 bases short, with 12 bases between. The CDR3 runs to 16 residues. Germline V gene sequence: CDR1 SGHTA, CDR2 FQGNSA.

The chain employs TRBV7-3 and TRBJ2-1; D is possibly TRBD2 (6 bases). V shed 3 bases and J shed 5 bases, with 17 bases lying between them. This CDR3 region has 16 residues. CDR1 is SGHTA, CDR2 FQGTGA, per germline. The CDR3 region is CASSFGTANGHNEQFF. The DNA for the CDR3 is TGTGCCAGCAGCTTCGGGACTGCAAACGGTCACAATGAGCAGTTCTTC.

The chain joins TRBV28 to TRBJ1-3, with D perhaps TRBD1 (6 bases). The CDR3 runs to 16 residues. V was shortened by 6 bases and J by 4 bases, with 19 bases between the two germline ends. Looked up from germline, CDR1 is MDHEN and CDR2 is SYDVKM. In DNA, the CDR3 is TGTGCCAGCAGCAAGTTCCGAGAAGGGGGGGGAAACACCATATATTTT. It yields the protein CASSKFREGGGNTIYF. Supplemented by reference TRBV28 and TRBJ1-3, the full variable domain reads DVKVTQSSRYLVKRTGEKVFLECVQDMDHENMFWYRQDPGLGLRLIYFSYDVKMKEKGDIPEGYSVSREKKERFSLILESASTNQTSMYLCASSKFREGGGNTIYFGEGSWLTVV.

This chain uses TRBV6-5 with TRBJ1-1; D gene uncertain. The V and J ends lost 2 bases and 5 bases respectively, with 9 bases between them. This CDR3 has 13 residues. Germline V gives CDR1 MNHEY, CDR2 SVGAGI. CDR3 bases: TGTGCCAGCAGTTACATGGCTGGGACTGAAGCTTTCTTT. Translated: CASSYMAGTEAFF.